This T cell receptor beta chain stems from a study of cytomegalovirus exposure and HLA in healthy donors (dated by TCRdb to about 2017). Context from the whole study: According to an earlier analysis of a few hundred of the donors, some 180 million T cells yielded 117 million unique TCR beta sequences and approximately 300 Gb of sequence data. Roughly 300 gigabases of sequencing data and tens of millions of unique TCR sequences were included in an early release covering over 600 HLA-typed donors. Of the roughly 400 genotyped donors, approximately 80% were placed in the genetic ancestry cluster associated with self-reported Caucasian donors. The study aimed to test whether cataloging public T cell receptors could reveal signatures of past pathogen exposure. The study used immunosequencing to profile the T cell repertoires of approximately 630 subjects and linked those repertoires to cytomegalovirus serostatus. In addition to the first cohort of hundreds of subjects, a separate validation cohort of 130 or so different subjects was used. The study combined high-throughput TCR immunosequencing, statistical association of individual TCRs with disease status, and machine learning to predict cytomegalovirus infection status. A later analysis re-examined previously published TCR beta repertoires from hundreds of donors and added high-resolution HLA genotyping to investigate patterns of TCR occurrence. Rather than using new phenotypic data, the later analysis identified candidate immune exposures from TCR beta sequences and from how often those sequences occurred across donors. In an earlier analysis of a few hundred of the donors, high-throughput TCR beta sequencing was used to judge whether each TCR beta V gene segment behaved as functional or pseudogenic. Donor age, sex, ethnicity and CMV serostatus were collected together with the repertoire data. In a later genetic analysis, genome-wide SNP genotypes for about 55% of the roughly 670 donors were used, and that subset was treated as a discovery cohort. All discovery cohort repertoires had been generated on a single sequencing platform. Both class I and class II loci were covered by HLA typing, at four-digit resolution. Typing coverage varied by locus: roughly 620-640 donors for A, B, C, DRB1 and DQB1; roughly 510 for DQA1; approximately 570 for DPA1; approximately 470 for DPB1. Four or five DR-DQ haplotypes were handled as single units for association and clustering, since linkage in the cohort was strong. Among some 410 genotyped donors of the cohort, an average of 235,054 unique TCR beta nucleotide sequences were sequenced per donor, about a sixth of them non-productive.

Results the study describes overall, beyond this receptor: In a later analysis, the rate of TCR association differed among HLA loci, with DRB1 alleles having the most associated TCRs and HLA-C alleles having the fewest. Correlated functional status among segregating V segments might reflect linkage disequilibrium, but an unknown experimental factor could not be ruled out. When HLA alleles, especially DR and DQ, strongly co-occurred, TCR associations were difficult to assign to individual alleles. In vitro tests confirmed that three of the cytomegalovirus-associated TCR beta chains recognize cytomegalovirus antigens. A further reported finding was that TCR beta sequences accurately predicted the HLA-A and HLA-B alleles for most subjects in the first cohort. A total of fewer than 200 TCR beta chains were listed by the study as associated with cytomegalovirus. Presence/absence analyses assumed roughly uniform sequencing depth across donors, an assumption that may not hold. Broadly in line with IMGT annotations, most TCR beta V segments showed up in productive rearrangements about 87% or about 30% of the time in an earlier analysis of 450 to 600 of the donors. While some public TCRs were present in many individuals, most TCR sequences turned up only very rarely across donors. In a later analysis, HLA-associated TCR beta chains were found to be more clonally expanded and to have lower generation probabilities than equally common non-associated chains. The earlier analysis of 587 of the donors excluded some 15 rarely observed V segments, including chromosome 9 orphons, because counts were too low. The 87-base-pair reads could not distinguish some IMGT-functional V segments, including TRBV6-2 and TRBV6-3, so those segments were excluded. A later analysis found that most CMV-associated TCR beta chains appeared HLA-restricted, with HLA associations seemingly driven largely by CMV exposure. The authors suggested that the approach could potentially be generalized to other disease states and immunological phenotypes. In a later genetic analysis, a missense DCLRE1C variant was associated with V-gene and J-gene trimming of TCR beta chains, and the association was replicated in an independent cohort. A later analysis reported that several top co-occurrence clusters appeared linked to parvovirus B19, influenza, CMV and Epstein-Barr virus. In this cohort, only TCR beta chains were sequenced, and detectable features were limited by the absence of alpha or paired-chain data. A later analysis associated about 17,000 TCR beta sequences with specific HLA alleles at a false discovery rate of 0.05. The classifier was reported to diagnose cytomegalovirus status with high specificity and sensitivity in both the original and validation cohorts. A group of highly shared sequence variants was considered likely to be a technical artifact of the sequencing pipeline. A later genetic analysis reported fewer N-insertions in productive TCRs among donors in an Asian-associated ancestry cluster than the roughly 620-donor mean. Because some donors lacked HLA typing at each locus, the association tests relied only on the typed subset. For the cohort, immune exposure information was limited to CMV serostatus.

The cohort consisted of hundreds of healthy bone marrow donors. At the time of sampling, all cohort members were nominally healthy, though unrecorded immune exposures were likely present. The donor was CMV seronegative and was included in the group of about 350 seronegative cohort members. A peripheral blood sample was provided by each donor, and peripheral blood mononuclear cells were used for TCR beta sequencing. Genomic DNA extraction from the blood cell samples was performed with the Qiagen DNeasy Blood Extraction Kit. The receptor library was made with the immunoSEQ multiplex PCR assay. A mixture of 60 forward primers for TCR Vbeta segments and 13 reverse primers for TCR Jbeta segments was used in the multiplex PCR. A multiplex PCR assay on genomic DNA amplified the CDR3 region of rearranged TCR beta genes. On the Illumina HiSeq System, the amplified TCR beta libraries were sequenced as 87-base-pair reads. The paper's processing steps were these. In a later analysis, 70 million to 95 million unique TCR beta chains were counted across the 690 or so repertoires, and about 10 million of these chains were shared by at least two donors. A nearest-neighbor algorithm error-corrected the raw reads and collapsed the reads into unique sequences, merging closely related sequences to remove PCR and sequencing errors. V, D and J gene segments were assigned by aligning CDR3 sequences to IMGT reference sequences. Each retained sequence needed at least a six-nucleotide match to both a V gene segment and a J gene segment. Rearrangements were classified as productive when the CDR3 lacked stop codons and remained in frame with V and J, and all other rearrangements were classified as non-productive. CDR3 was defined by IMGT convention, running from the second conserved V-encoded cysteine to the conserved J-encoded phenylalanine. In an earlier analysis of 500 to 650 of the donors, sequences lacking an unambiguous match to a single V gene segment were excluded. In an earlier analysis of several hundred of the donors, V segments were called functional above 56.7% productive rearrangements and were called segregating when the between-donor standard deviation exceeded 5%. A statistical classification framework was built to diagnose cytomegalovirus status from the catalog of TCR beta chain sequences. V and J gene assignment, in a later analysis, came from comparing TCR nucleotide sequences with IMGT/GENE-DB human TR gene sequences. The TCRdist pipeline was used in a later analysis to assign CDR3 sequences and most-parsimonious VDJ recombination scenarios. In a later analysis, each TCR beta chain was defined by its CDR3 amino acid sequence together with its V-gene family, and reads lacking a unique V-gene family were excluded. A later analysis removed nearly 600 highly shared, low-generation-probability nucleotide sequences to deal with suspected cross-contamination and a sequencing artifact. In a later analysis, a clonal expansion index for each public chain was calculated from normalized within-repertoire ranks of inferred template counts. In a later analysis, generation probabilities were computed with a VDJ recombination model fitted to out-of-frame rearrangements, and the resulting probabilities were checked against IGoR. A later analysis scored TCR-TCR, TCR-HLA and TCR-CMV co-occurrence with hypergeometric tests, applying a repertoire-size bias correction to TCR pairs. To estimate false discovery rates, a later analysis permuted the HLA or CMV assignments 20 times. In a later analysis, co-occurring TCRs were grouped using DBSCAN, with TCRdist sequence similarity added in when clustering inside HLA-allele-positive subsets. For co-occurrence clustering, repertoires with fewer than 30,000 or more than 120,000 public chains were excluded, along with about five repertoires with anomalous nucleotide sharing. The clones in this table, taken by TCRdb from immuneACCESS, are in-frame only. Not every clone is retained; where verified, under half of the shortfall comes from an unresolved V gene, and the cause of the rest is unknown. D and trimming come from the DNA, and the V and J calls and clone size come from that table. Across this sample there are a few hundred thousand clones, with approximately 84% seen only once. The leading ten clones occupy over 0.5% of the sample.

This clone was counted only a few times. The specificity of this receptor is unknown. There are no base qualities to consult, and no much larger clone falls within one base. The CDR3 holds 13 amino acids from the cysteine to the phenylalanine. Kept here is only the CDR3 DNA, which spans 39 bases and is read in frame from base 1. According to the germline V gene (reference sequence), CDR1 reads MNHEY and CDR2 reads SMNVEV. At the junction V is shortened by 10 bases and J by 5 bases, with 18 bases in between. This receptor was obtained from a woman between 40 and 50 years old in good health and CMV-seronegative. The sequencing sample was made of PBMCs. The receptor chain draws on TRBV27 and TRBJ2-7; a tentative D match to TRBD1 spans 6 bases. The DNA is as follows: TGTGCCACCATGAGGATAAACAGGGACGAGCAGTACTTC. Its protein is CATMRINRDEQYF.